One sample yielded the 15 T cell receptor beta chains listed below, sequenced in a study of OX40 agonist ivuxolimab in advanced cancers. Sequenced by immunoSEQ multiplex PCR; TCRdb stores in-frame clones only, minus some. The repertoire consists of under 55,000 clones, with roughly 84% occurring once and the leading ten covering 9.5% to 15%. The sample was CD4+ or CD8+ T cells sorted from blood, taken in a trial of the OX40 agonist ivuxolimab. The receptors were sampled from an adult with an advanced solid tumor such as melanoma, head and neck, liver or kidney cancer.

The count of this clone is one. Here the CDR3 reads CASSSGAGGLTDTQYF. CDR3 DNA: TGTGCCAGCAGCTCCGGGGCGGGGGGGCTCACAGATACGCAGTATTTT. This chain connects TRBV7-2 to TRBJ2-3; TRBD2 agrees at 9 bases. Germline trimming cut 4 bases from V and 2 bases from J; bases unmatched to any gene: 7. The CDR3 contains 16 residues. Germline V lookup: CDR1 SGHTA, CDR2 FQGNSA.

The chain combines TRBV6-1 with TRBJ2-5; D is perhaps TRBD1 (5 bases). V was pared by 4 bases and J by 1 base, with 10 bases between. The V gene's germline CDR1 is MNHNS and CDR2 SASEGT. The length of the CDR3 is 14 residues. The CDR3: CASSGKQAQETQYF. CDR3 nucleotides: TGTGCCAGCAGTGGGAAACAGGCCCAAGAGACCCAGTACTTC.

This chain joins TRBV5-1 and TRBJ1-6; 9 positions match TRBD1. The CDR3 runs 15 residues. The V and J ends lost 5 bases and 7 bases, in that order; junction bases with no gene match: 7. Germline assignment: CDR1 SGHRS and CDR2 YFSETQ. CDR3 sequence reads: CASRYGDRENSPLHF. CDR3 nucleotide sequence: TGCGCCAGCAGATACGGGGACAGGGAAAATTCACCCCTCCACTTT.

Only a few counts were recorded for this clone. Written as DNA, the CDR3 is TGTGCCAGCAGCAAATTAGGAGGGCCGGCGCAAGAGACCCAGTACTTC. Its translation: CASSKLGGPAQETQYF. The J gene is TRBJ2-5, the V gene TRBV21-1; TRBD2, the D gene given by the table, was not confirmed from the DNA. TRBV21-1 is designated a pseudogene. The CDR3 loop spans 16 amino acids.

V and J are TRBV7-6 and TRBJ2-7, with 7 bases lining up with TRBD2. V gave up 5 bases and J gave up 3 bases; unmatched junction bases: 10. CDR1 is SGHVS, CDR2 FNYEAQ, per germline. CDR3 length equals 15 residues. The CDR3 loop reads CASSPRGREYYEQYF. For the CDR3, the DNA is TGTGCCAGCAGCCCCCGTGGGCGGGAGTACTACGAGCAGTACTTC.

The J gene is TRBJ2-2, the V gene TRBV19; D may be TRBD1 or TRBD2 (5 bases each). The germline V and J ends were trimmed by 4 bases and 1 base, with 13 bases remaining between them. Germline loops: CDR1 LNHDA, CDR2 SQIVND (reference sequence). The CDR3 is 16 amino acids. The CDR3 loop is CASSSRDLKNTGELFF. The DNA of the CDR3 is TGTGCCAGTAGTAGCCGGGACCTCAAGAACACCGGGGAGCTGTTTTTT.

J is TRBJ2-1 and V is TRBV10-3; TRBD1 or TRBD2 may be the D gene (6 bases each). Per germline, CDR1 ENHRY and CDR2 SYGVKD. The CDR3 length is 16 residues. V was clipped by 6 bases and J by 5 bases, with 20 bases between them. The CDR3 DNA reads TGTGCCATCAGGGGGGGAGGCAGGGGTACCGACAATGAGCAGTTCTTC. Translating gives CAIRGGGRGTDNEQFF.

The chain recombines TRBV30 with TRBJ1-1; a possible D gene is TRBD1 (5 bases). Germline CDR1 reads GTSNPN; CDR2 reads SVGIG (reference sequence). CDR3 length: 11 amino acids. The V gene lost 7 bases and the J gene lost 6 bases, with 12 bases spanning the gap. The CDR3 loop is CASQGRAEAFF. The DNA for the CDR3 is TGTGCCTCCCAGGGAAGGGCTGAAGCTTTCTTT.

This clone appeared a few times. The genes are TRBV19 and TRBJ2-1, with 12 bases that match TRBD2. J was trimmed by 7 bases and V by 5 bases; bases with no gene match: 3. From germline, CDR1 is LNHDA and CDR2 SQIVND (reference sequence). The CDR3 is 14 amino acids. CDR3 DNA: TGTGCCAGTAGTCCGGGACTAGCGGGTAATGAGCAGTTCTTC. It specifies CASSPGLAGNEQFF.

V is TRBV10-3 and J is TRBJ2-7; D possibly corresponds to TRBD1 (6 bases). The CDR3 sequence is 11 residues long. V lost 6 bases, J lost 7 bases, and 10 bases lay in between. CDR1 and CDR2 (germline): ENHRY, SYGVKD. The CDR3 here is CAISRDREQYF. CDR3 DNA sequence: TGTGCCATCAGCAGAGACAGGGAGCAGTACTTC.

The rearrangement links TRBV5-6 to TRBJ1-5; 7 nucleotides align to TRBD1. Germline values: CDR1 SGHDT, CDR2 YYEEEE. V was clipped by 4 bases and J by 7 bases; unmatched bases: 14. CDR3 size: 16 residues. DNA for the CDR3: TGTGCCAGCAGCGTATGGGGACAGACCGACAAACAGCCCCAGCATTTT. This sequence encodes CASSVWGQTDKQPQHF.

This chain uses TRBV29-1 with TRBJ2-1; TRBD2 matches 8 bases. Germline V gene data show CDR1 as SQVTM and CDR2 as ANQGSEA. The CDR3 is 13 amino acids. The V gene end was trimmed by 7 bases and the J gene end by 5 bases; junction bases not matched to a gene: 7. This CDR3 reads CSGRGGVNNEQFF. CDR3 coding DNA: TGCAGCGGTCGGGGGGGAGTCAACAATGAGCAGTTCTTC.

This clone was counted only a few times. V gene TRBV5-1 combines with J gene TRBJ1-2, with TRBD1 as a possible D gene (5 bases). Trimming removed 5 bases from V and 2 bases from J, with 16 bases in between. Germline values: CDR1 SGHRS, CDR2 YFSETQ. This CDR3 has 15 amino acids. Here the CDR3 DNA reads TGCGCCAGCAGGGATCTGACAGATTGGAACTATGGCTACACCTTC. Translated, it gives CASRDLTDWNYGYTF.

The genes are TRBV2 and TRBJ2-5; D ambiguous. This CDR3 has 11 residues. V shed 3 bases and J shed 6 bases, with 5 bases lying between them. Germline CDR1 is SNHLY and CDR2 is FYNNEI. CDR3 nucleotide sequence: TGTGCCAGCAGTGAGTACCAGACCCAGTACTTC. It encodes CASSEYQTQYF.

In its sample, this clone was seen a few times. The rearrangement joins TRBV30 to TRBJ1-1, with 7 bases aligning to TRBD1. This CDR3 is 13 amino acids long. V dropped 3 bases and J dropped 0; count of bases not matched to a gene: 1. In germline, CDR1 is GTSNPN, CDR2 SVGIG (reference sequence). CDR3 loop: CAWRGQLNTEAFF. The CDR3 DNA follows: TGTGCCTGGAGGGGACAGCTGAACACTGAAGCTTTCTTT.